Below are 23 T cell receptor beta chains sequenced from a single sample in a study of T-cell reconstitution after alpha-beta-depleted transplantation in children. Researchers prepared the TCRbeta library using unique molecular identifiers, the study reports. TCRdb redid the calling of the PCR reads with MiXCR, one entry per CDR3 protein. The table lists about 980,000 distinct CDR3 sequences, around 30% of them singletons, with about 28% in the top ten. The source material was PBMCs, mostly from graft donor cells, sampled 360 days after TCRalphabeta/CD19-depleted stem cell transplant. The source is a boy in the first two years of life who had a stem cell transplant for SCID, so the T cells may come from the graft donor.

The chain couples TRBV12-3 or TRBV12-4 to TRBJ1-5; unclear D gene. V lost 2 bases to trimming and J lost 7 bases, with 9 bases between them. The CDR3 contains 13 residues. The CDR3 here is CASSLIEGQPQHF. The CDR3 DNA follows: TGTGCCAGCAGTTTAATCGAGGGCCAGCCCCAGCATTTT.

The chain joins TRBV20-1 to TRBJ1-3, with D unclear. The CDR3 length is 16 residues. CDR1 and CDR2 (germline): DFQATT, SNEGSKA (reference sequence). The V and J ends lost 5 bases and 4 bases respectively, with 21 bases between them. The CDR3 DNA reads as TGCAGTGCTGGAGGCTCGGGCGGACTCTGGGGAAACACCATATATTTT. Translation gives CSAGGSGGLWGNTIYF.

This clonotype came up a few times. V and J are TRBV7-3 and TRBJ1-6; TRBD1 matches 10 bases. There are 14 residues in the CDR3. Trimming at V came to 6 bases and at J to 6 bases, leaving 2 bases not matched to a gene. The V gene's germline CDR1 is SGHTA and CDR2 FQGTGA. For the CDR3, the DNA is TGTGCCAGCAGTCGGGACAGGGGTAATTCACCCCTCCACTTT. Encoded protein: CASSRDRGNSPLHF.

This clonotype was picked up a small number of times. The chain is built from TRBV12-3 or TRBV12-4 and TRBJ2-3, with D perhaps matching TRBD1 or TRBD2 (5 bases each). The CDR3 is made up of 17 amino acids. Between the trimmed V and J ends, which lost 0 bases and 3 bases, there was a span of 16 bases. The CDR3 bases are TGTGCCAGCAGTTTAGCCCAGGGAGTGAGAAAGACAGATACGCAGTATTTT. This encodes CASSLAQGVRKTDTQYF.

This clonotype was observed at least ten times. J is TRBJ2-3 and V is TRBV20-1, with D perhaps matching TRBD1 (6 bases). Germline CDR1 is DFQATT and CDR2 is SNEGSKA (reference sequence). Between the trimmed V and J ends, which lost 3 bases and 4 bases, there was a span of 11 bases. The CDR3 is 13 residues long. The CDR3 DNA sequence: TGCAGTGCTAGCTGGGGGCGGGCAGATACGCAGTATTTT. Its protein product is CSASWGRADTQYF.

This clonotype has just a few counts. The chain combines TRBV20-1 with TRBJ2-7; D is ambiguous. Trimming stripped 5 bases from V and 2 bases from J, with 22 bases between. This CDR3 has 16 amino acids. The V gene's germline CDR1 is DFQATT and CDR2 SNEGSKA (reference sequence). Written as DNA, the CDR3 is TGCAGTGCTGCAGACATAGGCAGAAGTAACCCCTACGAGCAGTACTTC. It encodes CSAADIGRSNPYEQYF.

This sequence joins TRBV4-1 and TRBJ2-1, with 9 nucleotides matching TRBD1. The CDR3 consists of 17 residues. Germline V CDR1 and CDR2: MGHRA, YSYEKL. V was pared by 3 bases and J by 2 bases, with 8 bases of the junction left unmatched. CDR3 protein: CASSHSPGQGTYNEQFF. CDR3 in DNA: TGCGCCAGCAGCCATTCCCCGGGACAGGGCACCTACAATGAGCAGTTCTTC.

This clonotype was observed at least ten times. The chain is built from TRBV4-3 and TRBJ2-7; D remains ambiguous. V was pared by 0 bases and J by 0 bases, with 6 bases between. CDR3 length: 14 amino acids. Germline V CDR1 and CDR2: LGHNA, YSLEER. CDR3 protein: CASSQEPASYEQYF. The CDR3 DNA sequence: TGCGCCAGCAGCCAAGAACCAGCCTCCTACGAGCAGTACTTC.

The chain links TRBV5-1 to TRBJ2-7, with unresolved D. Germline CDR1 reads SGHRS; CDR2 reads YFSETQ. Trimming took 6 bases from V and 1 from J, leaving 14 bases between them. The CDR3 spans 14 residues. The CDR3 loop is CASKPNGGSYEQYF. The DNA of the CDR3 is TGCGCCAGCAAACCAAATGGCGGATCCTACGAGCAGTACTTC.

This rearrangement joins TRBV12-3 or TRBV12-4 to TRBJ1-3; D not certain. The CDR3 spans 17 residues. V lost 0 bases to trimming and J lost 4 bases, with 16 bases between them. The CDR3 loop reads CASSLAGLESLGNTIYF. As DNA, the CDR3 is TGTGCCAGCAGTTTAGCGGGTCTTGAGAGTCTCGGAAACACCATATATTTT.

This clonotype showed up just a few times. The chain recombines TRBV10-3 with TRBJ1-1, with D perhaps matching TRBD1 (6 bases). Between the trimmed V and J ends, which lost 7 bases and 5 bases, there was a span of 17 bases. The CDR3 is made up of 14 amino acids. CDR1 is ENHRY and CDR2 is SYGVKD in the germline V gene. The CDR3 is CAITPQGGLTEAFF. The CDR3 region has the DNA TGTGCCATCACCCCACAGGGAGGTTTAACTGAAGCTTTCTTT.

This clonotype was seen a few times. The V gene is TRBV10-3, the J gene TRBJ1-1, with TRBD1 as a possible D gene (5 bases). V shed 10 bases and J shed 5 bases, with 14 bases lying between them. The CDR3 runs 12 residues. Germline V lookup: CDR1 ENHRY, CDR2 SYGVKD. CDR3 in amino acids: CATQGGRTEAFF. The CDR3 DNA follows: TGTGCCACCCAGGGAGGTCGGACTGAAGCTTTCTTT.

The chain uses TRBV20-1 and TRBJ2-7; D is unresolved. The CDR3 extends over 14 amino acids. Trimming took off 6 bases at V and 1 base at J, with 16 bases between the two ends. Looked up from germline, CDR1 is DFQATT and CDR2 is SNEGSKA (reference sequence). CDR3 sequence (DNA): TGCAGTGCCGTCCCTAACCCCGTATCCTACGAGCAGTACTTC. Translating gives CSAVPNPVSYEQYF.

This clonotype was counted only a few times. The J gene is TRBJ2-5, the V gene TRBV25-1; D may be TRBD2 (5 bases). Per germline, CDR1 MGHDK and CDR2 SYGVNS. The CDR3 has 16 residues. V was cut by 6 bases and J by 7 bases, with 24 bases left in between. CDR3 amino acids: CASRKGGSGTGGTQYF. Written as DNA, the CDR3 is TGTGCCAGCAGGAAGGGTGGGTCAGGAACTGGAGGGACCCAGTACTTC.

V is TRBV7-6 and J is TRBJ2-3; TRBD1 matches at 7 bases. V shed 0 bases and J 5 bases; nucleotides not matched to a gene: 11. Germline V CDR1 and CDR2: SGHVS, FNYEAQ. The CDR3 runs to 17 residues. CDR3 DNA: TGTGCCAGCAGCTTAGCCGGGTGGACAGGTGCTCAAGATACGCAGTATTTT. Its translation is CASSLAGWTGAQDTQYF.

This clonotype appeared a few times. The rearrangement joins TRBV25-1 to TRBJ2-2; D may be TRBD2 (5 bases). This CDR3 is built from 15 residues. Germline-derived CDR1 and CDR2 are MGHDK and SYGVNS. V was trimmed by 3 bases and J by 4 bases, leaving 12 bases between them. CDR3 amino acids: CASSDLAWSTGELFF. The CDR3 DNA sequence: TGTGCCAGCAGTGACCTAGCATGGAGCACCGGGGAGCTGTTTTTT.

This clonotype has ten or more counts. The chain combines TRBV7-3 with TRBJ1-5; maybe TRBD1 (6 bases). V was clipped by 5 bases and J by 6 bases, with 11 bases between them. The CDR3 contains 13 residues. CDR1 and CDR2 (germline): SGHTA, FQGTGA. This CDR3 reads CASSQEGGQPQHF. The CDR3 DNA is TGTGCCAGCAGCCAAGAGGGGGGTCAGCCCCAGCATTTT.

The chain combines TRBV28 with TRBJ2-5; no reliable D call. CDR1 and CDR2 from the germline V gene are MDHEN and SYDVKM. There are 14 residues in the CDR3. The V end lost 3 bases, the J end lost 0 bases, and 8 bases lay between the germline ends. The CDR3 protein is CASSFGRYQETQYF. DNA of the CDR3: TGTGCCAGCAGTTTCGGACGGTACCAAGAGACCCAGTACTTC.

The J gene is TRBJ1-5, the V gene TRBV6-2 or TRBV6-3; no definite D call. V was trimmed by 0 bases and J by 7 bases, leaving 7 bases between them. CDR3 length: 13 residues. Germline V gene sequence: CDR1 MNHEY, CDR2 SVGEGT. In nucleotides, the CDR3 is TGTGCCAGCAGTTACTCGAGGTTCCAGCCCCAGCATTTT. This sequence encodes CASSYSRFQPQHF.

The V gene is TRBV27, the J gene TRBJ2-1; 12 positions match TRBD2. V shed 2 bases, J shed 9 bases, and the junction held 8 bases outside the gene matches. Germline V lookup: CDR1 MNHEY, CDR2 SMNVEV (reference sequence). The CDR3 covers 16 residues. CDR3 protein: CASSLPTSGGPGEQFF. CDR3 nucleotide sequence: TGTGCCAGCAGTTTACCCACTAGCGGGGGGCCGGGTGAGCAGTTCTTC.

V and J are TRBV7-8 and TRBJ1-1, with a possible D match to TRBD1 (5 bases). The germline V and J ends were trimmed by 7 bases and 1 base, with 13 bases remaining between them. The V gene's germline CDR1 is SGHVS and CDR2 FQNEAQ. CDR3 length: 14 amino acids. The CDR3 coding sequence is TGTGCCAGCACCGGGGGGACTCGGAACACTGAAGCTTTCTTT. It specifies CASTGGTRNTEAFF.

The rearrangement uses TRBV13 and TRBJ1-1; 9 positions match TRBD1. Trimming took 7 bases from V and 3 from J; bases not matched to a gene: 9. This CDR3 has 15 residues. CDR1 is PRHDT and CDR2 is FYEKMQ in the germline V gene (reference sequence). The CDR3 is CASTTGGKRYTEAFF. The CDR3, as DNA: TGTGCCAGCACGACAGGGGGTAAGAGGTACACTGAAGCTTTCTTT.

V is TRBV4-2 and J is TRBJ2-1; 7 bases match TRBD2. Germline V gene data show CDR1 as LGHNA and CDR2 as YNFKEQ. The CDR3 runs 16 residues. V gave up 1 base and J gave up 6 bases; unmatched junction bases: 9. The CDR3: CASSQGGGPKTNEQFF. As DNA, the CDR3 is TGTGCCAGCAGCCAAGGGGGGGGACCAAAAACCAATGAGCAGTTCTTC.